The present entry profiles one T cell receptor beta chain with its context. This clonotype showed up many times. It has no known antigen specificity. It has no much larger one-base neighbor in the sample; base qualities were not kept. Stable Graves' hyperthyroidism was defined as no progression to ophthalmopathy during 18 months of follow-up. The hyperthyroidism patients were between 18 and 65 years old and newly diagnosed, with a disease duration of less than 2 months. Any patient with an uncontrolled infection, another autoimmune disease, pregnancy or lactation was excluded. Diagnoses were based on clinical symptoms, serum thyroxine and TRAb, thyroid ultrasound and orbital computed tomography. PBMCs were separated from 8 to 10 ml of fresh peripheral blood using Ficoll-Paque density gradient centrifugation. Total RNA was extracted using Trizol reagent, and RNA quality was assessed on an Agilent 2100 Bioanalyzer.

The data were taken from a study of T cells in Graves' hyperthyroidism and ophthalmopathy (dated by TCRdb to the late 2010s). About the study as a whole: Peripheral blood was sampled at the time of initial diagnosis, prior to any treatment. TCR V-J signatures able to tell the groups apart were searched for in a discovery cohort of 90 to 100 patients, of whom over 40 had Graves' ophthalmopathy and about 60 had stable Graves' hyperthyroidism. Prospective prediction of ophthalmopathy was tested in an independent validation cohort consisting of roughly 20 hyperthyroidism patients and more than 15 patients who later progressed to ophthalmopathy. The roughly 100 discovery patients were randomly divided into training and test sets at a 7:3 ratio. Thyroid tissue and blood T-cell repertoires from about six Graves' hyperthyroidism patients were also compared in the study. Once sampling was done, hyperthyroidism patients were given methimazole at a starting dose of 30 mg daily, whereas ophthalmopathy patients were given high-dose intravenous methylprednisolone. According to the paper, TCR Vbeta CDR3 sequencing was carried out on about 140 peripheral blood samples, which came from under 50 ophthalmopathy, approximately 72 hyperthyroidism and about 17 progressor patients.

The investigation overall reported the following: During validation, the model predicted progression to ophthalmopathy a median of about 5.9 months ahead of onset, with around 65% sensitivity and about 75% specificity. Ophthalmopathy was separated from stable hyperthyroidism by a 13 V-J signature model, with around 88% sensitivity and about 81% specificity obtained in cross-validation and 80%/75% obtained in testing. No statistical method was used to fix the sample size in advance, and group allocation was not hidden from the investigators. Most expanded thyroid clonotypes (frequency above 0.001) were also detected in blood, a finding suggesting that blood repertoires may reflect thyroid immune responses.

The TCR beta CDR3 regions were amplified from RNA transcripts. The first round of RT-PCR for the TCR CDR3 was performed with the HTBI primer set and the Qiagen OneStep RT-PCR kit. Libraries were constructed in a second round of multiplex PCR, after which size selection and purification were carried out. The libraries were sequenced on an Illumina HiSeq2000 using paired-end 100 bp reads. The study's own analysis went as follows. SOAPnuke was used to process the raw data, removing reads that contained adapters or uncalled bases, had a mean Phred below 15, or lacked an exact match to the constant primer or identifier. High-quality paired reads were merged using COPE v1.2.5, and each unique nucleotide sequence was defined as a clonotype. Clonotypes were aligned to IMGT TRBV, TRBD and TRBJ reference segments using MiTCR v1.1. Analysis was restricted to V-J combinations with a frequency above 0.0001, which covered roughly 99% of repertoires. A TCS score was defined as the ratio of F50 (clonal expansion) to E x V (chaos), with BLOSUM62-based TCRdist applied between CDR3 peptides within each V-J. Welch's t-statistics and random forest reduced roughly 500 V-J features to 13, which were used in a naive Bayes classifier (R e1071). TCRdb's own reprocessing of the public reads used fastp at Q25 and MiXCR and kept productive beta chains. Entries are consolidated by CDR3 protein sequence, retaining the most common genes and DNA. The V and J calls come from TCRdb's annotation, not from the publication. The sample table shows some 500,000 distinct CDR3 sequences, and about 15% are seen once. The ten largest clones represent around 17% of the sample.

From cysteine to phenylalanine, the CDR3 is 14 amino acids long. Only the CDR3 part of the read is kept: 42 bases, read in frame from the first base. CDR1 and CDR2 were assigned from the germline V gene (reference sequence) as GTSNPN and SVGIG. Cut back by 4 bases and 4 bases, the V and J ends lie 14 bases apart. The sample consisted of blood. The chain uses TRBV30 and TRBJ2-1, with a tentative D gene TRBD2 over 6 matching bases. The receptor comes from a young woman with Graves' hyperthyroidism. The bases are TGTGCCTGGATTACCGGGACTCCGTACAATGAGCAGTTCTTC. Translated, it gives CAWITGTPYNEQFF.